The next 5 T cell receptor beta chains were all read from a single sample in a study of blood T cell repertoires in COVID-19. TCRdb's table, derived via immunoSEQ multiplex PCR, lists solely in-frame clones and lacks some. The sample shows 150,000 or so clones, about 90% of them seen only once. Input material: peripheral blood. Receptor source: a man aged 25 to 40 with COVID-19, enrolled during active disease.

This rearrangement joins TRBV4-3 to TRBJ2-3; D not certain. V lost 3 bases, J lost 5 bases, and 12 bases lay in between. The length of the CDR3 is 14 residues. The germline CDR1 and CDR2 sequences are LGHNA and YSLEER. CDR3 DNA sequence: TGCGCCAGCAGCCAGGCCCATACGAAAGATACGCAGTATTTT. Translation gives CASSQAHTKDTQYF.

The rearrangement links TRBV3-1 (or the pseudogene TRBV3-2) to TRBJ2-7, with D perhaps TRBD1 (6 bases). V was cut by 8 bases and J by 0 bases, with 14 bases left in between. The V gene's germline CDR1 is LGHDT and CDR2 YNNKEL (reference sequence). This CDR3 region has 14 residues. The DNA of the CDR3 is TGTGCCAGCCAAAAAAGGGACAACTCCTACGAGCAGTACTTC. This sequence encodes CASQKRDNSYEQYF.

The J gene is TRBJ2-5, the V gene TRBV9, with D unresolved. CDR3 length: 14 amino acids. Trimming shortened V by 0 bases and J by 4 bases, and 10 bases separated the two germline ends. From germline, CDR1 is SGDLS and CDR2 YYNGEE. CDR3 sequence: CASSVAGARETQYF. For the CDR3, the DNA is TGTGCCAGCAGCGTAGCGGGTGCAAGAGAGACCCAGTACTTC.

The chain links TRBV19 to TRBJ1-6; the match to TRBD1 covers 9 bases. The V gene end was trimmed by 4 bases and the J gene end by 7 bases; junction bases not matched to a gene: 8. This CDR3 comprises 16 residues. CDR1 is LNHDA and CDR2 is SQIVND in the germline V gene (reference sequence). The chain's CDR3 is CASSTPGTGRNSPLHF. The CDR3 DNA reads TGTGCCAGTAGTACCCCCGGGACAGGGAGGAATTCACCCCTCCACTTT.

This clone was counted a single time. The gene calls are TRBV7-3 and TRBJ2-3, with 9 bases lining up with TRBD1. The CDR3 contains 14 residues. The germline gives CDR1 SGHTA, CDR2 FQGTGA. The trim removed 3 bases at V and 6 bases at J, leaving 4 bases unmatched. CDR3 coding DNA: TGTGCCAGCAGCTTGGGACAGGGAGCCGATACGCAGTATTTT. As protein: CASSLGQGADTQYF.